The 17 T cell receptor beta chains reported below all come from one sample, sequenced in a study of vaccination and CD4 T cells after COVID-19. Treatment indicated: roughly 10-day PBMC culture with coronavirus spike peptide pools or control peptides (ViraFEST assay). These receptors lack a known antigen. Sequenced with the Oncomine TCR Beta short-read assay was DNA taken from cultured CD4+ T cells. TCRdb re-analysed the PCR reads in MiXCR, keeping a single row per CDR3 protein. The sample consists of 15,000 to 20,000 distinct CDR3 sequences, 30% to 35% of them appearing once. The specimen was cultured CD4+ T cells from blood. The receptors here all came from a human donor with COVID-19.

J is TRBJ1-2 and V is TRBV28, with unresolved D. The CDR3 extends over 15 amino acids. Trimming shortened V by 5 bases and J by 4 bases, and 17 bases separated the two germline ends. Germline-derived CDR1 and CDR2 are MDHEN and SYDVKM. CDR3 region: CASSPGWGFTYGYTF. The DNA of the CDR3 is TGTGCCAGCAGTCCCGGCTGGGGTTTTACCTATGGCTACACCTTC.

This clonotype has a handful of counts. The V and J genes are TRBV7-3 and TRBJ1-3, with a weak D call TRBD1 (6 bases). This CDR3 has 16 residues. Deletions cut 1 base from V and 3 bases from J, with 13 bases between. Germline CDR1 is SGHTA and CDR2 is FQGTGA. Here the CDR3 reads CASSLSPGAGGNTIYF. In DNA, the CDR3 is TGTGCCAGCAGCTTAAGTCCGGGGGCAGGTGGAAACACCATATATTTT. Together with reference TRBV7-3 and TRBJ1-3, the CDR3 gives the full variable domain: GAGVSQTPSNKVTEKGKYVELRCDPISGHTALYWYRQSLGQGPEFLIYFQGTGAADDSGLPNDRFFAVRPEGSVSTLKIQRTERGDSAVYLCASSLSPGAGGNTIYFGEGSWLTVV.

This clonotype came up a few times. This chain links TRBV6-1 with TRBJ1-2; no clear D. The CDR3 covers 13 residues. Germline V gene lookup returns CDR1 MNHNS and CDR2 SASEGT. V was trimmed by 7 bases and J by 5 bases, leaving 14 bases between them. CDR3 sequence (DNA): TGTGCCAGCACCACGGACCGGAGTTATGGCTACACCTTC. Its translation: CASTTDRSYGYTF.

The table lists this clonotype with a few counts. This rearrangement joins TRBV2 to TRBJ2-1; TRBD1 might be the D (5 bases). This CDR3 has 15 amino acids. V was clipped by 5 bases and J by 2 bases, with 13 bases between them. Looked up from germline, CDR1 is SNHLY and CDR2 is FYNNEI. The CDR3 loop is CASSPLGPTYNEQFF. The DNA for the CDR3 is TGTGCCAGCAGTCCGCTGGGGCCTACCTACAATGAGCAGTTCTTC.

The CDR3 nucleotides are TGTGCCAGCATCACAGGGGGTGGTAATGAAAAACTGTTTTTT. Translated, it gives CASITGGGNEKLFF. The rearrangement joins TRBV6-1 to TRBJ1-4, with 8 bases aligning to TRBD1. The CDR3 runs 14 residues. Germline CDR1 is MNHNS and CDR2 is SASEGT. The V segment lost 7 bases and the J segment 4 bases; nucleotides outside the gene matches: 5.

V is TRBV5-4 and J is TRBJ1-1, with 8 positions matching TRBD1. Germline V gene sequence: CDR1 SGHNT, CDR2 YYREEE (reference sequence). Trimming took 0 bases from V and 8 from J; bases not matched to a gene: 3. This CDR3 has 13 residues. The CDR3 loop reads CASSLGGTGEAFF. The CDR3 nucleotides read TGTGCCAGCAGCTTGGGGGGGACAGGAGAAGCTTTCTTT. Full variable domain (missing parts from reference TRBV5-4 and TRBJ1-1): ETGVTQSPTHLIKTRGQQVTLRCSSQSGHNTVSWYQQALGQGPQFIFQYYREEENGRGNFPPRFSGLQFPNYSSELNVNALELDDSALYLCASSLGGTGEAFFGQGTRLTVV.

This clonotype was counted only a few times. This chain connects TRBV19 to TRBJ1-1; D is perhaps TRBD1 (6 bases). V lost 6 bases and J 1 base, leaving 12 bases between the germline ends. The germline V gene encodes CDR1 LNHDA and CDR2 SQIVND (reference sequence). The CDR3 totals 14 residues. CDR3 in amino acids: CASRAPDRNTEAFF. The CDR3 nucleotides are TGTGCCAGTAGGGCCCCGGACAGGAACACTGAAGCTTTCTTT.

The V gene is TRBV10-2, the J gene TRBJ1-1, with TRBD1 matching over 10 bases. J gave up 8 bases and V 8 bases, and 8 bases lay outside the gene matches. The CDR3 covers 13 residues. The germline gives CDR1 WSHSY, CDR2 SAAADI. CDR3 loop: CASGVPGQGEAFF. The DNA for the CDR3 is TGCGCCAGCGGGGTCCCGGGACAGGGGGAAGCTTTCTTT.

The chain carries TRBV20-1 and TRBJ1-4; no definite D call. Germline V gives CDR1 DFQATT, CDR2 SNEGSKA (reference sequence). The V end lost 3 bases, the J end lost 3 bases, and 11 bases lay between the germline ends. The CDR3 is 14 residues long. CDR3 bases: TGCAGTGCTAGGGTGTTCCTCGCTAATGAAAAACTGTTTTTT. It is translated as CSARVFLANEKLFF.

This clonotype is classed as medium-sized. The gene calls are TRBV2 and TRBJ2-5; 8 nucleotides match TRBD1. This CDR3 is 14 amino acids long. Losses at the gene ends were 0 bases for V and 3 bases for J; bases not matched to a gene: 0. CDR1 is SNHLY and CDR2 is FYNNEI in the germline V gene. The CDR3: CASSEADREETQYF. Here the CDR3 DNA reads TGTGCCAGCAGTGAAGCGGACAGGGAAGAGACCCAGTACTTC.

J is TRBJ2-2 and V is TRBV24-1; TRBD1 or TRBD2 may be the D gene (5 bases each). The CDR3 runs to 17 residues. V lost 0 bases and J lost 3, with 13 bases in between. Germline assignment: CDR1 KGHDR and CDR2 SFDVKD. CDR3 coding DNA: TGTGCCACCAGTGATTTGAGCCAGGGAGCCGACACCGGGGAGCTGTTTTTT. Protein: CATSDLSQGADTGELFF.

This clonotype appeared a few times. V is TRBV19 and J is TRBJ2-3; 10 nucleotides line up with TRBD2. The V gene end was trimmed by 5 bases and the J gene end by 4 bases; junction bases not matched to a gene: 9. Germline V CDR1 and CDR2: LNHDA, SQIVND (reference sequence). This CDR3 is 16 amino acids long. CDR3 DNA: TGTGCCAGTAGTTTGGTAGCGGGGGGTGGGTCAGATACGCAGTATTTT. Translation gives CASSLVAGGGSDTQYF. Full variable domain (rest looked up from reference TRBV19 and TRBJ2-3): DGGITQSPKYLFRKEGQNVTLSCEQNLNHDAMYWYRQDPGQGLRLIYYSQIVNDFQKGDIAEGYSVSREKKESFPLTVTSAQKNPTAFYLCASSLVAGGGSDTQYFGPGTRLTVL.

The chain couples TRBV7-2 to TRBJ2-1; D not certain. The length of the CDR3 is 11 residues. Germline assignment: CDR1 SGHTA and CDR2 FQGNSA. V was clipped by 2 bases and J by 8 bases, with 4 bases between them. The CDR3 nucleotides are TGTGCCAGCAGCTTAAACTATGAGCAGTTCTTC. Encoded protein: CASSLNYEQFF.

The gene calls are TRBV20-1 and TRBJ2-5; TRBD1 or TRBD2 may be the D gene (5 bases each). The germline V gene encodes CDR1 DFQATT and CDR2 SNEGSKA (reference sequence). The germline V and J ends were trimmed by 1 base and 1 base, with 10 bases remaining between them. The CDR3 consists of 14 residues. The CDR3 here is CSARGFGGQETQYF. The CDR3 bases are TGCAGTGCTAGAGGGTTTGGGGGCCAAGAGACCCAGTACTTC.

This rearrangement joins TRBV6-1 to TRBJ1-1; tentatively, D is TRBD1 (5 bases). The CDR3 covers 17 residues. Germline lookup yields CDR1 MNHNS and CDR2 SASEGT. Trimming removed 3 bases from V and 5 bases from J, with 22 bases in between. CDR3 sequence reads: CASSDRLSGRAWTEAFF. The CDR3 DNA sequence: TGTGCCAGCAGTGACCGACTATCGGGCAGGGCATGGACTGAAGCTTTCTTT.

The V gene is TRBV5-1, the J gene TRBJ2-3; 9 bases are shared with TRBD2. Germline V CDR1 and CDR2: SGHRS, YFSETQ. The CDR3 loop spans 13 amino acids. After removal of 6 bases from V and 6 bases from J, the junction contained 5 bases not matched to a gene. This CDR3 is CASKVAGADTQYF. The DNA of the CDR3 is TGCGCCAGCAAGGTAGCGGGGGCGGATACGCAGTATTTT.

This chain links TRBV7-3 with TRBJ2-3; 10 bases line up with TRBD1. This CDR3 region has 16 residues. In germline, CDR1 is SGHTA, CDR2 FQGTGA. V shed 0 bases, J shed 7 bases, and the junction held 7 bases outside the gene matches. The CDR3 DNA reads TGTGCCAGCAGCTTAACGGAGGGGACAGGGGCTTATACGCAGTATTTT. Protein product: CASSLTEGTGAYTQYF.